The 20 T cell receptor beta chains below all came from one sample that was sequenced in a study of T cells in Graves' hyperthyroidism and ophthalmopathy. Amplified TCR beta CDR3 regions derived from RNA transcripts. The HTBI primer set was used in a first-round RT-PCR of the TCR CDR3. MiXCR, applied by TCRdb to the multiplex PCR reads, yields one record per CDR3 protein. The sample contains 150,000 to 200,000 distinct CDR3 sequences, about a sixth of which appear only once. Sample: blood. These receptor sequences come from a woman aged 50 to 65 with Graves' hyperthyroidism.

This clonotype occurred many times. The rearrangement links TRBV7-3 to TRBJ2-3; D gene uncertain. CDR1 SGHTA and CDR2 FQGTGA come from the germline V gene. V lost 0 bases and J 6 bases, leaving 4 bases between the germline ends. This CDR3 region has 12 residues. CDR3 in amino acids: CASSLTPDTQYF. CDR3 nucleotides: TGTGCCAGCAGCTTAACCCCCGATACGCAGTATTTT.

In its sample, this clonotype was seen a few times. It may be a read error: a sequence one base away is much more abundant. This chain links TRBV19 with TRBJ2-5, with D perhaps matching TRBD1 (6 bases). CDR3 length: 13 residues. Germline V gives CDR1 LNHDA, CDR2 SQIVND (reference sequence). CDR3 residues: CASSNGGPETQHF. CDR3 DNA sequence: TGTGCCAGTAGTAATGGGGGCCCGGAGACCCAGCACTTC.

This clonotype showed up many times. The CDR3 region is CASRASLGLGNEKLFF. In nucleotides, the CDR3 is TGTGCCAGCAGGGCAAGTCTGGGACTGGGTAATGAAAAACTGTTTTTT. The chain has TRBV6-1 and TRBJ1-4; possibly TRBD1 for D (5 bases). The V and J ends lost 6 bases and 4 bases respectively, with 18 bases between them. The CDR3 is 16 residues long. CDR1 is MNHNS and CDR2 is SASEGT in the germline V gene.

This chain links TRBV2 with TRBJ2-7, with unresolved D. Germline loops: CDR1 SNHLY, CDR2 FYNNEI. The V gene lost 5 bases and the J gene lost 3 bases, with 8 bases spanning the gap. This CDR3 is built from 12 residues. CDR3 DNA: TGTGCCAGCAGTTGGTCCTACTACGAGCAGTACTTC. This translates into CASSWSYYEQYF.

This clonotype was recorded at least ten times. This rearrangement joins TRBV2 to TRBJ2-5, with 7 bases lining up with TRBD1. The CDR3 spans 14 residues. Germline-derived CDR1 and CDR2 are SNHLY and FYNNEI. Trimming took 3 bases from V and 11 from J; bases not matched to a gene: 12. Here the CDR3 reads CASSDAGGIMVQYF. The CDR3, as DNA: TGTGCCAGCAGTGATGCAGGGGGAATTATGGTACAGTACTTC.

This clonotype has at least ten counts. The chain has TRBV19 and TRBJ1-2; tentative D call: TRBD1 (5 bases). The CDR3 consists of 14 residues. V shed 4 bases and J shed 5 bases, with 14 bases lying between them. Germline CDR1 LNHDA, CDR2 SQIVND (reference sequence). The CDR3 region has the DNA TGTGCCAGTAGTAACAGGAGACAGTCATATGGCTACACCTTC. It codes for CASSNRRQSYGYTF.

The chain is built from TRBV18 and TRBJ1-1, with 8 bases fitting TRBD1. This CDR3 contains 15 residues. Looked up from germline, CDR1 is KGHSH and CDR2 is LQKENI. V gave up 3 bases and J gave up 5 bases; unmatched junction bases: 8. Here the CDR3 reads CASSPPGQGATEAFF. The CDR3 bases are TGTGCCAGCTCACCCCCAGGGCAGGGGGCAACTGAAGCTTTCTTT.

This clonotype was detected ten times or more. The rearrangement uses TRBV6-1 and TRBJ2-7, with D tentatively TRBD1 (5 bases). CDR3 length equals 14 residues. Trimming cost V 2 bases and J 4 bases, with 12 bases left between them. Germline V CDR1 and CDR2: MNHNS, SASEGT. CDR3 region: CASSETGIRYEQYF. The CDR3 nucleotides are TGTGCCAGCAGTGAAACAGGTATCCGGTACGAGCAGTACTTC.

This clonotype was observed many times. V gene TRBV7-3 combines with J gene TRBJ2-7; 8 nucleotides agree with TRBD1. The CDR3 has 13 residues. Germline V gene lookup returns CDR1 SGHTA and CDR2 FQGTGA. After removal of 3 bases from V and 6 bases from J, the junction contained 4 bases not matched to a gene. The CDR3 DNA is TGTGCCAGCAGCTTCCGACAGGGGACCGAGCAGTACTTC. Translation: CASSFRQGTEQYF. Full variable domain (rest looked up from reference TRBV7-3 and TRBJ2-7): GAGVSQTPSNKVTEKGKYVELRCDPISGHTALYWYRQSLGQGPEFLIYFQGTGAADDSGLPNDRFFAVRPEGSVSTLKIQRTERGDSAVYLCASSFRQGTEQYFGPGTRLTVT.

This clonotype came up once. This chain joins TRBV2 and TRBJ1-6; no definite D call. CDR3 length: 12 amino acids. Germline V gene lookup returns CDR1 SNHLY and CDR2 FYNNEI. Trimming shortened V by 6 bases and J by 13 bases, and 13 bases separated the two germline ends. The CDR3 loop is CASSHLKEPLHF. DNA for the CDR3: TGTGCCAGCAGCCACCTTAAGGAGCCCCTCCACTTT.

This clonotype was found a few times. A much larger clone differs by one base, so this may be a read error. The CDR3 spells CCARPSGQVHGYTF. CDR3 sequence (DNA): TGCTGTGCTAGACCCTCGGGACAGGTGCATGGCTACACCTTC. The V and J genes are TRBV20-1 and TRBJ1-2; 8 bases fit TRBD1. The germline CDR1 and CDR2 sequences are DFQATT and SNEGSKA (reference sequence). CDR3 length: 14 residues.

This clonotype showed up many times. The J gene is TRBJ1-6, the V gene TRBV10-2; 11 nucleotides agree with TRBD1. The CDR3 loop spans 16 amino acids. Germline CDR1 and CDR2: WSHSY and SAAADI. The trim removed 3 bases at V and 7 bases at J, leaving 5 bases unmatched. The CDR3 nucleotides read TGCGCCAGCAGTGACAGGACAGGGGGCTGGAATTCACCCCTCCACTTT. This encodes CASSDRTGGWNSPLHF.

The genes are TRBV14 and TRBJ1-2; no firm D call. Germline V gene lookup returns CDR1 SGHDN and CDR2 FVKESK. The CDR3 is 13 residues long. V was cut by 2 bases and J by 8 bases, with 12 bases left in between. CDR3 DNA: TGTGCCAGCAGCCAATCGCAGGCGCGAGGCTACACCTTC. Its translation: CASSQSQARGYTF. Full variable domain (remainder filled in from reference TRBV14 and TRBJ1-2): EAGVTQFPSHSVIEKGQTVTLRCDPISGHDNLYWYRRVMGKEIKFLLHFVKESKQDESGMPNNRFLAERTGGTYSTLKVQPAELEDSGVYFCASSQSQARGYTFGSGTRLTVV.

The chain uses TRBV4-1 and TRBJ2-3, with 7 bases lining up with TRBD1. The CDR3 covers 17 residues. In germline, CDR1 is MGHRA, CDR2 YSYEKL. After removal of 0 bases from V and 2 bases from J, the junction contained 8 bases not matched to a gene. In DNA, the CDR3 is TGCGCCAGCAGCCAAGAAACAGGGGTCCTAACCACAGATACGCAGTATTTT. Amino acids: CASSQETGVLTTDTQYF.

There are many counts of this clonotype. The chain couples TRBV19 to TRBJ2-3, with 11 bases that match TRBD2. Looked up from germline, CDR1 is LNHDA and CDR2 is SQIVND (reference sequence). The CDR3 contains 18 residues. Germline trimming cut 3 bases from V and 3 bases from J; bases unmatched to any gene: 11. CDR3 sequence reads: CASSISPLAGGPTDTQYF. In nucleotides, the CDR3 is TGTGCCAGTAGTATTTCCCCCCTAGCGGGGGGTCCGACAGATACGCAGTATTTT.

The sample holds many counts of this clonotype. The rearrangement links TRBV5-1 to TRBJ1-1; maybe TRBD1 (5 bases). Trimming removed 0 bases at V and 11 bases at J, with 14 bases between. This CDR3 spans 13 amino acids. Per germline, CDR1 SGHRS and CDR2 YFSETQ. The CDR3: CASSLATWGDAFF. CDR3 nucleotide sequence: TGCGCCAGCAGCTTGGCCACGTGGGGCGACGCTTTCTTT.

Many counts were recorded for this clonotype. The rearrangement uses TRBV11-2 and TRBJ2-3, with D possibly TRBD2 on 5 matching bases. V shed 1 base and J shed 2 bases, with 10 bases lying between them. CDR3 length equals 15 residues. Germline V gene sequence: CDR1 SGHAT, CDR2 FQNNGV. The CDR3 sequence is CASSLGTLPTDTQYF. The DNA for the CDR3 is TGTGCCAGCAGCTTAGGGACTTTACCCACAGATACGCAGTATTTT.

This clonotype was picked up many times. The V gene is TRBV11-2, the J gene TRBJ2-5, with TRBD2 matching 7 bases. Germline CDR1 and CDR2: SGHAT and FQNNGV. CDR3 size: 15 residues. V lost 2 bases, J lost 4 bases, and 7 bases stayed unmatched. Here the CDR3 reads CASSLSGGRGETQYF. CDR3 DNA: TGTGCCAGCAGCTTAAGTGGGGGGAGGGGAGAGACCCAGTACTTC.

This clonotype has just a few counts. V and J are TRBV6-2 or TRBV6-3 and TRBJ2-3; perhaps TRBD1 as D (5 bases). CDR1 and CDR2 from the germline V gene are MNHEY and SVGEGT. The length of the CDR3 is 15 residues. Trimming took 5 bases from V and 0 from J, leaving 12 bases between them. The CDR3 sequence: CASSRRQGSTDTQYF. CDR3 coding DNA: TGTGCCAGCAGTCGAAGGCAGGGTAGCACAGATACGCAGTATTTT.

This clonotype was counted a few times. The chain recombines TRBV20-1 with TRBJ2-7; TRBD2 might be the D (5 bases). In germline, CDR1 is DFQATT, CDR2 SNEGSKA (reference sequence). The CDR3 length is 17 residues. Trimming took 8 bases from V and 4 from J, leaving 30 bases between them. CDR3 nucleotide sequence: TGCAGTATTCCTCCCCCATCGGCCCCCCCCCGGACTTACGAGCAGTACTTC. Protein product: CSIPPPSAPPRTYEQYF.